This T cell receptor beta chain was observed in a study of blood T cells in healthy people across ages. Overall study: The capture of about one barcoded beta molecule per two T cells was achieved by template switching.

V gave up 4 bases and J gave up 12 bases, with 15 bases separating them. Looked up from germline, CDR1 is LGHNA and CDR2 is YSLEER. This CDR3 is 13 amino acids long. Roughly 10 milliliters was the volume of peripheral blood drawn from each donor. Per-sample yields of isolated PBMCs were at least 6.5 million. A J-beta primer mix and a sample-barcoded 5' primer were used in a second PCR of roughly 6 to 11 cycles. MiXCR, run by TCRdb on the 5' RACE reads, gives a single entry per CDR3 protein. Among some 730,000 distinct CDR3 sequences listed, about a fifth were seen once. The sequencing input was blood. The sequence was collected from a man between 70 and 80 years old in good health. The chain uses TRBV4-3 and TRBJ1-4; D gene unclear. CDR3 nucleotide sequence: TGCGCCAGCAGCCCCCTTGGGGATTTGCAACTGTTTTTT. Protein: CASSPLGDLQLFF.